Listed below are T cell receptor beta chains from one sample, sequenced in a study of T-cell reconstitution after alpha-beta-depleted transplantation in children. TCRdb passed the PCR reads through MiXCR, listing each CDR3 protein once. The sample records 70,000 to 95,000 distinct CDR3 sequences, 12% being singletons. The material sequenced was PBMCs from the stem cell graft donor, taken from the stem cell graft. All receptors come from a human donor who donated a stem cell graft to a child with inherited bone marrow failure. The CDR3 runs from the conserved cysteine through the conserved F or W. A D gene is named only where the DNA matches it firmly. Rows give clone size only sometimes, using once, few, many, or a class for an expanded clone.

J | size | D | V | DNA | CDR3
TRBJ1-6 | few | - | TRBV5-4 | TGTGCCAGCAGCTTGGCACAGGGTAGATCACCCCTCCACTTT | CASSLAQGRSPLHF
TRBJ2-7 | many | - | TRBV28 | TGTGCCAGCAGTTCGGTCCGCGAGCAGTACTTC | CASSSVREQYF
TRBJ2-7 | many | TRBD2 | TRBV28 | TGTGCCAGCAGTTTGCCCGGGACTAGCGGCTACGAGCAGTACTTC | CASSLPGTSGYEQYF
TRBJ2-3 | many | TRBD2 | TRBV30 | TGTGCCTGGAGCAGACTAGCGGGAGAAGATACGCAGTATTTT | CAWSRLAGEDTQYF
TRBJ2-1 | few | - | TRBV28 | TGTGCCAGCAGTTTAGACCCAGGCAATTACAATGAGCAGTTCTTC | CASSLDPGNYNEQFF
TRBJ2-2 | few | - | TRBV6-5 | TGTGCCAGCAGTTACCTAGATCGGGAGCTGTTTTTT | CASSYLDRELFF
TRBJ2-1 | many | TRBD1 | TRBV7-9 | TGTGCCAGCAGCTTATGGGACAGGGGCGCCTATGAGCAGTTCTTC | CASSLWDRGAYEQFF
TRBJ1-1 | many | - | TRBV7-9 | TGTGCCAGCAGCAACCCCCCTAAGAGCGGCAGCACTGAAGCTTTCTTT | CASSNPPKSGSTEAFF
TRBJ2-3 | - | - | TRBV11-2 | TGTGCCAGCAGCTTTTTGGGACTTGACACAGATACGCAGTATTTT | CASSFLGLDTDTQYF
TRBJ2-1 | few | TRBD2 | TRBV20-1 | TGCAGTGCGCAGACTAGCGGGGCCGCAGATGAGCAGTTCTTC | CSAQTSGAADEQFF
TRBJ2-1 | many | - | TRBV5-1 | TGCGCCAGCAGCTTGGGGCCCAGAGGGGCCAATGAGCAGTTCTTC | CASSLGPRGANEQFF
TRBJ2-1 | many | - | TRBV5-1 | TGCGCCAGCAGCTTGGATCCGGGGCCTGGGGACAATGAGCAGTTCTTC | CASSLDPGPGDNEQFF
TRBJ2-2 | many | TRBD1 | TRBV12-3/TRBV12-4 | TGTGCCAGCAGTCTTACAGGGGTCACCGGGGAGCTGTTTTTT | CASSLTGVTGELFF
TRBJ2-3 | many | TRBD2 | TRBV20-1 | TGCAGTGCCCTTCCTAGCGGGATCCAAGATACGCAGTATTTT | CSALPSGIQDTQYF
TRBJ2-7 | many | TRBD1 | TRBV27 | TGTGCCAGCAGTTTATCGACAGGGGGCTACGAGCAGTACTTC | CASSLSTGGYEQYF
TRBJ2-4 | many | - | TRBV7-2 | TGTGCCAGCAGCCCAGGCGGTCGCGAAAACATTCAGTACTTC | CASSPGGRENIQYF
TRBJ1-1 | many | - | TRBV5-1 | TGCGCCAGCAGCTTGGGCTGGGGCATGAACACTGAAGCTTTCTTT | CASSLGWGMNTEAFF
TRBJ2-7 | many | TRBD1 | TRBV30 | TGTGCCTGGAATAAGGGACAGGCCTCCTACGAGCAGTACTTC | CAWNKGQASYEQYF
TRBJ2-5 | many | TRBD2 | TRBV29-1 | TGCAGCGTCCTAGCGGGAGGGAGGCAAGAGACCCAGTACTTC | CSVLAGGRQETQYF
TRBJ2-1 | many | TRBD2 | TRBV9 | TGTGCCAGCAGCCCTCGAGGTAGCGGGGATTACAATGAGCAGTTCTTC | CASSPRGSGDYNEQFF
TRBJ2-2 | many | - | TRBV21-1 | TGTGCCAGCAGCAAAGCTAACAGGGCACCTCGGGGGAACACCGGGGAGCTGTTTTTT | CASSKANRAPRGNTGELFF
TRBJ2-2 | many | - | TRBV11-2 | TGTGCCAGCAGCTCAGACGGGGGGCGAAACACCGGGGAGCTGTTTTTT | CASSSDGGRNTGELFF
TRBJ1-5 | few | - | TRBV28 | TGTGCCAGCAGTTTGGGGGGGGGGGCGATTCAGCCCCAGCATTTT | CASSLGGGAIQPQHF
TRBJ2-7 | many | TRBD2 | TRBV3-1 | TGTGCCAGCAGCGAAACTAGCGGGAACTCCTACGAGCAGTACTTC | CASSETSGNSYEQYF
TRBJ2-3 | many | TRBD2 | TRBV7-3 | TGTGCCAGCAGCTTAGTGGTGGGAGGGGGCACAGATACGCAGTATTTT | CASSLVVGGGTDTQYF
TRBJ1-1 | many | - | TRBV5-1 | TGCGCCAGCAGCTTGGTAGCAGGAAGGCGTAACACTGAAGCTTTCTTT | CASSLVAGRRNTEAFF
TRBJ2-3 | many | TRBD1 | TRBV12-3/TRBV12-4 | TGTGCCAGCAGTTTACTCTTGGGCAGGGGGCCCACAGATACGCAGTATTTT | CASSLLLGRGPTDTQYF
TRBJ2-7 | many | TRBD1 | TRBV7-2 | TGTGCCAGCAGCTGGGGGACAGGGAACGGCGAGCAGTACTTC | CASSWGTGNGEQYF
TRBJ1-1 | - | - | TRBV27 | TGTGCCAGCAGTTTCGTTGGGGGGGCAACTGAAGCTTTCTTT | CASSFVGGATEAFF
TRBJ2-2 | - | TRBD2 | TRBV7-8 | TGTGCCAGCAGCTCGGGACTAGCGGGAGGGATGAACACCGGGGAGCTGTTTTTT | CASSSGLAGGMNTGELFF
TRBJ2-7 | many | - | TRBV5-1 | TGCGCCAGCAGCTTGACAGTGTCCTCCTACGAGCAGTACTTC | CASSLTVSSYEQYF
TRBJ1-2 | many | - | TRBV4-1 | TGCGCCAGCAGCCAAGTGGTTGGGAACAGTGGCTACACCTTC | CASSQVVGNSGYTF
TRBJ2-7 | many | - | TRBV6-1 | TGTGCCAGCAGTGAAAATCCCCCCGTATACGAGCAGTACTTC | CASSENPPVYEQYF
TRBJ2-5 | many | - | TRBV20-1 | TGCAGTGCCCTTGTGGGGGGGGCCCGTGAGACCCAGTACTTC | CSALVGGARETQYF
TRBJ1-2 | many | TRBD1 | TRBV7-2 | TGTGCCAGCAGCTCAGGACAGGTCTATGGCTACACCTTC | CASSSGQVYGYTF
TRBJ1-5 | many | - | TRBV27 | TGTGCCAGCAGTGCGCATACCGACAGTGAGGGTCAGCCCCAGCATTTT | CASSAHTDSEGQPQHF
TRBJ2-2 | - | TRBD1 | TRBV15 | TGTGCCACCAGGTCACAGGGGACCGGGGAGCTGTTTTTT | CATRSQGTGELFF
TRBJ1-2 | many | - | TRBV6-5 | TGTGCCAGCAGTTACTCGGCAGGCGCTGGGAATGGCTACACCTTC | CASSYSAGAGNGYTF
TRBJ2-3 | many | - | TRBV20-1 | TGCAGTGCTAGAGATCAAGGTTACACTTATACGCAGTATTTT | CSARDQGYTYTQYF
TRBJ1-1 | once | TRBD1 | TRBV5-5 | TGTGCCAGCAGCCTCCCCGGACAGGCGTACACTGAAGCTTTCTTT | CASSLPGQAYTEAFF
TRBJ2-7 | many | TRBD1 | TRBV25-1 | TGTGCCAGCAGTATTCCCGGGACAGGAACCTACGAGCAGTACTTC | CASSIPGTGTYEQYF
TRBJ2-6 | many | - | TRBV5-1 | TGCGCCAGCAGCTTGGAAGGCCCCAACGTCCTGACTTTC | CASSLEGPNVLTF
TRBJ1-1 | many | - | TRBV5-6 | TGTGCCAGCAGCATGGGGGGGGGTGGCACTGAAGCTTTCTTT | CASSMGGGGTEAFF